This T cell receptor (beta chain) was documented in a study of T cell responses to AZD1222 COVID-19 vaccine. The CDR3 spans 11 residues. V was pared by 11 bases and J by 3 bases, with 10 bases between. Using immunoSEQ multiplex PCR, the repertoire was profiled, and TCRdb retains in-frame clones only, with some absent. The sample has over 100,000 clones; 89% are singletons. This receptor was obtained from an adult in good health. The chain recombines TRBV12-3 or TRBV12-4 with TRBJ1-2, with D maybe TRBD1 (5 bases). The material sequenced was peripheral blood, taken on day 0 of AZD1222 vaccination. CDR3 in DNA: TGTGCCTCGGGGGGGTACTATGGCTACACCTTC. Translation: CASGGYYGYTF.